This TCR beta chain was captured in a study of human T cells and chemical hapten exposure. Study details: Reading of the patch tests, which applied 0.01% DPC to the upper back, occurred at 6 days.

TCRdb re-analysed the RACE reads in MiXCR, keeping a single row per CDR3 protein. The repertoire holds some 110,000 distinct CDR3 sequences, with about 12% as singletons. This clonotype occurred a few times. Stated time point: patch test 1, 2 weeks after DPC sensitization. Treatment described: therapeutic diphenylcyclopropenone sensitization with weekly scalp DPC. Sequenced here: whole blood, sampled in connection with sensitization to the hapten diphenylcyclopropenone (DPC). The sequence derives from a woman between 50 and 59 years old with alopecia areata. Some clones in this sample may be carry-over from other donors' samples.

In nucleotides, the CDR3 is TGTGCCAGCAAATGGACAGGGATCAATGAGCAGTTCTTC. Its protein product is CASKWTGINEQFF. This chain uses TRBV12-3 or TRBV12-4 with TRBJ2-1; 8 bases are a match to TRBD1. V lost 7 bases to trimming and J lost 6 bases; unmatched junction nucleotides: 5. The CDR3 spans 13 residues.